The 32 T cell receptor beta chains in this list originate from one sample, sequenced in a study of blood T cell repertoires in COVID-19. Assay used: immunoSEQ multiplex PCR; TCRdb lists only in-frame clones, some missing. Among about 250,000 clones listed, over 80% were seen once. Sequences were obtained from PBMCs or T cells enriched from blood (not recorded which). These TCRs come from a woman aged 25 to 39 with acute COVID-19.

This clone was seen just once. The chain joins TRBV6-5 to TRBJ2-6; a weak D match, TRBD1 (6 bases). From germline, CDR1 is MNHEY and CDR2 SVGAGI. Trimming removed 5 bases at V and 8 bases at J, with 16 bases between. CDR3 length equals 15 residues. The CDR3 sequence: CASSTTGLGTNVLTF. CDR3 DNA sequence: TGTGCCAGCAGTACAACAGGGCTGGGGACCAACGTCCTGACTTTC.

The chain combines TRBV6-2 or TRBV6-3 with TRBJ1-5, with no clear D. Trimming removed 6 bases from V and 7 bases from J, with 16 bases in between. The CDR3 covers 14 residues. The germline gives CDR1 MNHEY, CDR2 SVGEGT. The CDR3 DNA sequence: TGTGCCAGCAGCCTACGACTCCTGTCCCAGCCCCAGCATTTT. It yields the protein CASSLRLLSQPQHF.

The chain is built from TRBV11-3 and TRBJ1-1, with TRBD1 identical over 7 bases. CDR1 and CDR2 from the germline V gene are SGHNT and YENEEA. The junction had 4 bases not matched to a gene; V was cut back by 1 base and J by 2 bases. The CDR3 runs to 15 residues. The DNA of the CDR3 is TGTGCCAGCAGCTTAGGACAGGGACGAAACACTGAAGCTTTCTTT. Its protein product is CASSLGQGRNTEAFF.

The chain has TRBV28 and TRBJ2-7; maybe TRBD1 (5 bases). The CDR3 has 14 residues. Germline CDR1 is MDHEN and CDR2 is SYDVKM. V lost 6 bases and J lost 5, with 17 bases in between. CDR3 nucleotides: TGTGCCAGCAGGACACAGGTACCAGGCAACGAGCAGTACTTC. Translating it yields CASRTQVPGNEQYF. Variable domain in full (rest from reference TRBV28 and TRBJ2-7): DVKVTQSSRYLVKRTGEKVFLECVQDMDHENMFWYRQDPGLGLRLIYFSYDVKMKEKGDIPEGYSVSREKKERFSLILESASTNQTSMYLCASRTQVPGNEQYFGPGTRLTVT.

This chain links TRBV7-2 with TRBJ2-2, with 7 positions matching TRBD2. This CDR3 is built from 16 residues. In germline, CDR1 is SGHTA, CDR2 FQGNSA. With 3 bases clipped from V and 1 base from J, the junction kept 5 bases outside the gene matches. CDR3 nucleotide sequence: TGTGCCAGCAGCTTGGGGGAGCGGGGGAACACCGGGGAGCTGTTTTTT. This gives the protein CASSLGERGNTGELFF.

The V and J genes are TRBV9 and TRBJ1-1, with 7 positions matching TRBD1. There are 17 residues in the CDR3. V was clipped by 0 bases and J by 2 bases; unmatched bases: 10. Per germline, CDR1 SGDLS and CDR2 YYNGEE. The CDR3 coding sequence is TGTGCCAGCAGCGTAGATAAGACAGGGAAACCTAACACTGAAGCTTTCTTT. Translated: CASSVDKTGKPNTEAFF.

V usage is TRBV6-5 and J usage is TRBJ2-1; D ambiguous. The CDR3 runs 15 residues. Germline V lookup: CDR1 MNHEY, CDR2 SVGAGI. Trimming took off 0 bases at V and 7 bases at J, with 13 bases between the two ends. The CDR3 region has the DNA TGTGCCAGCAGTTACTCAGGCGGTTCCGGGAATGAGCAGTTCTTC. It translates to CASSYSGGSGNEQFF.

This rearrangement joins TRBV13 to TRBJ2-3; 11 nucleotides line up with TRBD2. V gave up 4 bases and J gave up 3 bases; unmatched junction bases: 12. The CDR3 loop spans 18 amino acids. Germline loops: CDR1 PRHDT, CDR2 FYEKMQ (reference sequence). CDR3 DNA: TGTGCCAGCAGCTCACCTTTTAGGACTAGCGGGCCGACAGATACGCAGTATTTT. Encoded protein: CASSSPFRTSGPTDTQYF.

J is TRBJ2-3 and V is TRBV11-2; D remains ambiguous. V dropped 0 bases and J dropped 2 bases, with 12 bases sitting between them. Germline-derived CDR1 and CDR2 are SGHAT and FQNNGV. CDR3 length equals 16 residues. The CDR3 coding sequence is TGTGCCAGCAGCTTAGAGAGGCACTATCTCACAGATACGCAGTATTTT. Translation gives CASSLERHYLTDTQYF.

This rearrangement joins TRBV7-2 to TRBJ1-1; D gene ambiguous. This CDR3 is 16 amino acids long. V dropped 1 base and J dropped 1 base, with 13 bases sitting between them. Germline CDR1 and CDR2: SGHTA and FQGNSA. The CDR3 DNA is TGTGCCAGCAGCTTAGTTGGTATGAGAAAGAACACTGAAGCTTTCTTT. As protein: CASSLVGMRKNTEAFF.

As DNA, the CDR3 is TGTGCCAGTACAGGGATACAAACCTACAATGAGCAGTTCTTC. This codes for CASTGIQTYNEQFF. J is TRBJ2-1 and V is TRBV19; D is possibly TRBD1 (5 bases). Germline V gene sequence: CDR1 LNHDA, CDR2 SQIVND (reference sequence). Trimming stripped 7 bases from V and 2 bases from J, with 12 bases between. The CDR3 has 14 residues.

The CDR3 is CASSHLSVVHEQYF. As DNA, the CDR3 is TGTGCCAGCAGCCACCTGAGTGTGGTTCACGAGCAGTACTTC. The chain is built from TRBV4-2 and TRBJ2-7; no firm D call. Germline V CDR1 and CDR2: LGHNA, YNFKEQ. V was trimmed by 3 bases and J by 5 bases, leaving 14 bases between them. CDR3 length: 14 amino acids.

J is TRBJ1-1 and V is TRBV7-6; possibly TRBD1 for D (5 bases). This CDR3 region has 15 residues. V lost 5 bases and J lost 0, with 13 bases in between. Germline loops: CDR1 SGHVS, CDR2 FNYEAQ. The DNA of the CDR3 is TGTGCCAGCAGCCATCAGGGAGGGGTGAACACTGAAGCTTTCTTT. It yields the protein CASSHQGGVNTEAFF. Full variable domain (rest looked up from reference TRBV7-6 and TRBJ1-1): GAGVSQSPRYKVTKRGQDVALRCDPISGHVSLYWYRQALGQGPEFLTYFNYEAQQDKSGLPNDRFSAERPEGSISTLTIQRTEQRDSAMYRCASSHQGGVNTEAFFGQGTRLTVV.

J is TRBJ1-1 and V is TRBV4-1; TRBD1 is a possible D gene (5 bases). The V gene lost 4 bases and the J gene lost 4 bases, with 16 bases spanning the gap. Germline assignment: CDR1 MGHRA and CDR2 YSYEKL. The CDR3 runs 15 residues. The CDR3 region is CASSPGPLGGTEAFF. In DNA form, the CDR3 reads TGCGCCAGCAGCCCCGGGCCCCTGGGGGGCACTGAAGCTTTCTTT.

The chain links TRBV11-2 to TRBJ2-1, with TRBD2 identical over 8 bases. V was pared by 5 bases and J by 8 bases, with 8 bases of the junction left unmatched. The CDR3 covers 14 residues. Germline V lookup: CDR1 SGHAT, CDR2 FQNNGV. CDR3 coding DNA: TGTGCCAGCAGCGCCGGGACTAGTAGATATGAGCAGTTCTTC. It specifies CASSAGTSRYEQFF. The full variable domain, completed using reference TRBV11-2 and TRBJ2-1, is EAGVAQSPRYKIIEKRQSVAFWCNPISGHATLYWYQQILGQGPKLLIQFQNNGVVDDSQLPKDRFSAERLKGVDSTLKIQPAKLEDSAVYLCASSAGTSRYEQFFGPGTRLTVL.

The rearrangement uses TRBV5-6 and TRBJ1-2; no firm D call. Per germline, CDR1 SGHDT and CDR2 YYEEEE. The CDR3 is 14 residues long. V lost 0 bases and J lost 4, with 10 bases in between. The CDR3 coding sequence is TGTGCCAGCAGCTTGGGCGCCGGTGCCTATGGCTACACCTTC. Amino acid sequence: CASSLGAGAYGYTF.

The chain is built from TRBV18 and TRBJ1-6; D not resolved. Germline values: CDR1 KGHSH, CDR2 LQKENI. The CDR3 extends over 15 amino acids. V was clipped by 1 base and J by 8 bases, with 12 bases between them. CDR3 in amino acids: CASSPREGGDSPLHF. The DNA of the CDR3 is TGTGCCAGCTCACCACGGGAGGGAGGAGATTCACCCCTCCACTTT. Supplemented by reference TRBV18 and TRBJ1-6, the full variable domain reads NAGVMQNPRHLVRRRGQEARLRCSPMKGHSHVYWYRQLPEEGLKFMVYLQKENIIDESGMPKERFSAEFPKEGPSILRIQQVVRGDSAAYFCASSPREGGDSPLHFGNGTRLTVT.

This clone appeared a single time. CDR3 bases: TGTGCCAGCAGTCCCAGACAGGGGTACCATCAGCCCCAGCATTTT. Translated, it gives CASSPRQGYHQPQHF. This chain connects TRBV6-5 to TRBJ1-5, with 8 bases fitting TRBD1. With 5 bases clipped from V and 5 bases from J, the junction kept 8 bases outside the gene matches. The CDR3 runs 15 residues. Germline V CDR1 and CDR2: MNHEY, SVGAGI.

CDR3: CASSLLYYGYTF. CDR3 coding DNA: TGTGCCAGCAGCTTGCTTTACTATGGCTACACCTTC. The rearrangement uses TRBV5-4 and TRBJ1-2; no clear D gene. The CDR3 is made up of 12 amino acids. The germline V gene encodes CDR1 SGHNT and CDR2 YYREEE (reference sequence). Trimming stripped 1 base from V and 3 bases from J, with 4 bases between. Variable domain in full (rest from reference TRBV5-4 and TRBJ1-2): ETGVTQSPTHLIKTRGQQVTLRCSSQSGHNTVSWYQQALGQGPQFIFQYYREEENGRGNFPPRFSGLQFPNYSSELNVNALELDDSALYLCASSLLYYGYTFGSGTRLTVV.

The chain has TRBV5-1 and TRBJ2-7, with TRBD2 matching over 10 bases. J gave up 0 bases and V 0 bases, and 6 bases lay outside the gene matches. The germline V gene encodes CDR1 SGHRS and CDR2 YFSETQ. The CDR3 has 17 amino acids. The CDR3 is CASSLGLAGGPSYEQYF. The CDR3 DNA reads TGCGCCAGCAGCTTGGGGTTAGCGGGGGGACCCTCCTACGAGCAGTACTTC.

The CDR3 DNA follows: TGTGCCAGTAGTATCCCAACACAGGGGTTCAATGAGCAGTTCTTC. This sequence encodes CASSIPTQGFNEQFF. The rearrangement links TRBV19 to TRBJ2-1; 7 nucleotides agree with TRBD1. This CDR3 is built from 15 residues. Trimming took 3 bases from V and 6 from J; bases not matched to a gene: 8. CDR1 is LNHDA and CDR2 is SQIVND in the germline V gene (reference sequence).

The chain recombines TRBV29-1 with TRBJ2-3; 8 bases are shared with TRBD1. V shed 6 bases and J 5 bases; nucleotides not matched to a gene: 7. From germline, CDR1 is SQVTM and CDR2 ANQGSEA. The CDR3 consists of 13 residues. The CDR3 loop is CSVGQGTLDTQYF. The CDR3 DNA reads as TGCAGCGTCGGACAGGGTACCCTAGATACGCAGTATTTT.

The CDR3 bases are TGCGCCAGCAGCTTTGAAGCTGCGGGCCCCACAGATACGCAGTATTTT. Protein: CASSFEAAGPTDTQYF. The chain couples TRBV5-1 to TRBJ2-3; maybe TRBD2 (5 bases). V lost 2 bases and J 2 bases, leaving 15 bases between the germline ends. Germline CDR1 SGHRS, CDR2 YFSETQ. The CDR3 length is 16 residues.

A single count supports this clone. The gene calls are TRBV7-9 and TRBJ1-2; 9 nucleotides align to TRBD1. After removal of 5 bases from V and 0 bases from J, the junction contained 10 bases not matched to a gene. Germline-derived CDR1 and CDR2 are SEHNR and FQNEAQ (reference sequence). The CDR3 is 17 residues long. CDR3 in DNA: TGTGCCAGCAGCCAACTCACAGGGGGCAGATCTAACTATGGCTACACCTTC. Protein product: CASSQLTGGRSNYGYTF.

The chain links TRBV7-4 to TRBJ1-2; possibly TRBD1 for D (6 bases). Germline CDR1 SGHVT, CDR2 SQSDAQ. The CDR3 extends over 17 amino acids. Trimming removed 1 base from V and 0 bases from J, with 15 bases in between. CDR3 nucleotide sequence: TGTGCCAGCAGCTTAGGCCGGGGGGGCCCAACTAACTATGGCTACACCTTC. This sequence encodes CASSLGRGGPTNYGYTF.

This clone turned up a few times. This CDR3 is CASSLGGIGNTIYF. DNA for the CDR3: TGTGCCAGCAGCTTAGGAGGAATTGGAAACACCATATATTTT. The chain links TRBV7-9 to TRBJ1-3; no definite D call. V lost 1 base and J lost 3, with 7 bases in between. Germline assignment: CDR1 SEHNR and CDR2 FQNEAQ (reference sequence). The CDR3 extends over 14 amino acids.

V usage is TRBV14 and J usage is TRBJ2-4, with D perhaps TRBD1 (6 bases). The V and J ends lost 4 bases and 4 bases respectively, with 14 bases between them. Germline CDR1 and CDR2: SGHDN and FVKESK. CDR3 length: 15 amino acids. The CDR3 coding sequence is TGTGCCAGCAGCCTTGAACTAGGGGGTAAAAACATTCAGTACTTC. Its translation: CASSLELGGKNIQYF.

The chain is built from TRBV9 and TRBJ1-4; unclear D gene. The V and J ends lost 3 bases and 5 bases respectively, with 11 bases between them. The CDR3 loop spans 14 amino acids. Germline CDR1 and CDR2: SGDLS and YYNGEE. Here the CDR3 DNA reads TGTGCCAGCAGCGCGAGTGGAGAAAATGAAAAACTGTTTTTT. It is translated as CASSASGENEKLFF.

The gene calls are TRBV4-1 and TRBJ1-2; no reliable D call. The CDR3 runs to 15 residues. From germline, CDR1 is MGHRA and CDR2 YSYEKL. Trimming stripped 3 bases from V and 4 bases from J, with 15 bases between. The chain's CDR3 is CASSHRAPSIYGYTF. CDR3 bases: TGCGCCAGCAGCCACCGAGCCCCGTCGATCTATGGCTACACCTTC.

The chain is built from TRBV27 and TRBJ1-2, with D perhaps TRBD1 (5 bases). V lost 4 bases and J 3 bases, leaving 9 bases between the germline ends. The germline CDR1 and CDR2 sequences are MNHEY and SMNVEV (reference sequence). The CDR3 is made up of 13 amino acids. In DNA, the CDR3 is TGTGCCAGCAGTTCCAGGGAGGACTATGGCTACACCTTC. It yields the protein CASSSREDYGYTF.

This clone was detected only once. This chain joins TRBV14 and TRBJ1-2, with D perhaps TRBD1 (6 bases). Deletions cut 0 bases from V and 12 bases from J, with 17 bases between. CDR1 and CDR2 from the germline V gene are SGHDN and FVKESK. The CDR3 length is 14 residues. CDR3 nucleotides: TGTGCCAGCAGCCAAGAAGGGGGGGCACTTCGGCACACCTTC. This translates into CASSQEGGALRHTF.

The CDR3 DNA reads as TGTGCCAGCAGCCCCGGACAGATCAATCAGCCCCAGCATTTT. This sequence encodes CASSPGQINQPQHF. The chain combines TRBV2 with TRBJ1-5, with D perhaps matching TRBD1 (6 bases). The CDR3 contains 14 residues. CDR1 and CDR2 (germline): SNHLY, FYNNEI. The V end was cut by 6 bases, the J end by 3 bases, with 12 bases between.